Listed here are 10 T cell receptor beta chains from one sample, sequenced in a study of blood T cell repertoires in COVID-19. Assay used: immunoSEQ multiplex PCR; TCRdb lists only in-frame clones, some missing. Of 200,000 to 300,000 clones listed, about 87% are singletons. The specimen was PBMCs or T cells enriched from blood (not recorded which). The receptors derive from a woman in her thirties or forties with acute COVID-19.

V gene TRBV28 combines with J gene TRBJ1-6, with D unclear. The CDR3 sequence is 14 residues long. V gave up 2 bases and J gave up 6 bases, with 8 bases separating them. In germline, CDR1 is MDHEN, CDR2 SYDVKM. CDR3 protein: CASSLVQLNSPLHF. In nucleotides, the CDR3 is TGTGCCAGCAGTTTAGTACAGCTTAATTCACCCCTCCACTTT.

This clone was counted a single time. This chain joins TRBV10-3 and TRBJ1-4; D is unclear. CDR3 length: 14 amino acids. The V end was cut by 2 bases, the J end by 5 bases, with 9 bases between. The germline V gene has CDR1 ENHRY and CDR2 SYGVKD. The CDR3 nucleotides read TGTGCCATCAGTGAGGCAGGAAGCAATGAAAAACTGTTTTTT. Protein product: CAISEAGSNEKLFF.

The chain's CDR3 is CASSLDQGIHEQFF. The CDR3 bases are TGTGCCAGCAGCTTAGATCAGGGTATCCATGAGCAGTTCTTC. V is TRBV7-2 and J is TRBJ2-1, with D maybe TRBD1 (5 bases). CDR1 and CDR2 from the germline V gene are SGHTA and FQGNSA. The V end lost 1 base, the J end lost 8 bases, and 12 bases lay between the germline ends. This CDR3 spans 14 amino acids.

The chain recombines TRBV7-2 with TRBJ1-4; TRBD1 agrees at 8 bases. CDR1 and CDR2 from the germline V gene are SGHTA and FQGNSA. The CDR3 runs to 14 residues. V lost 7 bases to trimming and J lost 3 bases; unmatched junction nucleotides: 4. CDR3 in DNA: TGTGCCAGCAACTCGGACAGGGCTAATGAAAAACTGTTTTTT. Protein: CASNSDRANEKLFF.

This chain connects TRBV21-1 to TRBJ1-1; TRBD1, the table's D call, lacks a check against the DNA. TRBV21-1 is a pseudogene locus. The CDR3 is 16 amino acids. The CDR3 is CASSARTGSANTEAFF. The CDR3 nucleotides are TGTGCCAGCAGCGCCCGGACAGGGAGTGCGAACACTGAAGCTTTCTTT.

J is TRBJ2-1 and V is TRBV19; 12 nucleotides match TRBD2. Germline V gene lookup returns CDR1 LNHDA and CDR2 SQIVND (reference sequence). Trimming cost V 4 bases and J 0 bases; bases outside gene matches: 4. There are 17 residues in the CDR3. CDR3: CASSRLAGESSYNEQFF. The CDR3 DNA reads TGTGCCAGTAGTAGACTAGCGGGAGAGAGCTCCTACAATGAGCAGTTCTTC.

The chain combines TRBV11-2 with TRBJ1-2; D is perhaps TRBD1 (6 bases). CDR1 and CDR2 (germline): SGHAT, FQNNGV. There are 14 residues in the CDR3. Trimming removed 1 base from V and 4 bases from J, with 10 bases in between. The CDR3 here is CASSLGTGFYGYTF. The CDR3 nucleotides are TGTGCCAGCAGCTTAGGTACAGGGTTCTATGGCTACACCTTC.

A note on this clone: Other DNA sequences in the same sample also yield this CDR3. The V call is TRBV10-1, the J call TRBJ1-1; D not resolved. The CDR3 has 13 residues. Trimming removed 3 bases from V and 1 base from J, with 6 bases in between. Germline-derived CDR1 and CDR2 are WNHNN and SYGVQD (reference sequence). The CDR3 DNA follows: TGCGCCAGCAGTGAATCGCGGAACACTGAAGCTTTCTTT. As protein: CASSESRNTEAFF.

The chain carries TRBV19 and TRBJ1-5; 10 bases match TRBD1. The CDR3 contains 14 residues. The germline V gene encodes CDR1 LNHDA and CDR2 SQIVND (reference sequence). Trimming removed 5 bases from V and 7 bases from J; junction bases left unmatched: 5. In DNA, the CDR3 is TGTGCCAGTAGTGCGGGACAGGGGTGGCAGCCCCAGCATTTT. Residues: CASSAGQGWQPQHF.

The chain recombines TRBV13 with TRBJ2-7; D is perhaps TRBD1 (5 bases). The CDR3 has 13 amino acids. The germline V and J ends were trimmed by 2 bases and 2 bases, with 7 bases remaining between them. CDR1 and CDR2 (germline): PRHDT, FYEKMQ (reference sequence). CDR3 sequence (DNA): TGTGCCAGCAGCTTACAGGGCCCCTACGAGCAGTACTTC. This gives the protein CASSLQGPYEQYF.